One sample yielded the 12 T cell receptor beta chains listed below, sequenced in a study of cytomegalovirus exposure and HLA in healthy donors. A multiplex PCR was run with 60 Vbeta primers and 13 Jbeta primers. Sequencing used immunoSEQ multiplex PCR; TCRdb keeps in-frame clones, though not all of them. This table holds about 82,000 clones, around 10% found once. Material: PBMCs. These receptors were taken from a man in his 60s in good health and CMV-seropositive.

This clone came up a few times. CDR3 in DNA: TGTGCCAGTAGCCGACAGGGGGATCCCAGTGATACGCAGTATTTT. It encodes CASSRQGDPSDTQYF. The V and J genes are TRBV19 and TRBJ2-3, with TRBD1 matching 9 bases. The CDR3 runs to 15 residues. Per the germline V gene, CDR1 is LNHDA and CDR2 is SQIVND (reference sequence). V was pared by 6 bases and J by 6 bases, with 10 bases of the junction left unmatched.

CDR3 region: CASSSLLDRDPGQYF. CDR3 in DNA: TGCGCCAGCAGCTCATTATTGGACAGGGACCCTGGGCAGTACTTC. This chain uses TRBV5-1 with TRBJ2-7, with 8 bases lining up with TRBD1. The germline gives CDR1 SGHRS, CDR2 YFSETQ. The CDR3 has 15 amino acids. V gave up 3 bases and J gave up 9 bases; unmatched junction bases: 14.

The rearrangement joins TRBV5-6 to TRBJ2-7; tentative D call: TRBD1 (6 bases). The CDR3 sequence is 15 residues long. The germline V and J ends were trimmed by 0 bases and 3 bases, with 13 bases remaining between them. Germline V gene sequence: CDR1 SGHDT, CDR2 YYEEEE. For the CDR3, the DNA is TGTGCCAGCAGCTTGGGAGGGGACACCTTCTACGAGCAGTACGTC. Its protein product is CASSLGGDTFYEQYV.

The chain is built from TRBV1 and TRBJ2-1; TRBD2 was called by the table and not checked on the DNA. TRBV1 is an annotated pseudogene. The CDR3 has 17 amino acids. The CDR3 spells CTSSQPEGLAGHNEQFF. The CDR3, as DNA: TGCACCAGCAGCCAGCCAGAGGGACTAGCGGGTCACAATGAGCAGTTCTTC.

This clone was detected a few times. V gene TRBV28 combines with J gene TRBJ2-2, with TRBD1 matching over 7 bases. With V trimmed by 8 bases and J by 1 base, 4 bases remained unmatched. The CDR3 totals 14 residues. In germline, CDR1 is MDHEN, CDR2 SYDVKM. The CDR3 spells CASRQGLNTGELFF. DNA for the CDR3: TGTGCCAGCCGACAGGGTTTGAACACCGGGGAGCTGTTTTTT.

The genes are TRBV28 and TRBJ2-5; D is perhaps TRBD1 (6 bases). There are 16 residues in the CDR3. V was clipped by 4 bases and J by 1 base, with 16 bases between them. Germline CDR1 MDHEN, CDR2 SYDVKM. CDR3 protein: CASSSGRGHSQETQYF. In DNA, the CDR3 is TGTGCCAGCAGTTCCGGACGGGGACATTCCCAAGAGACCCAGTACTTC.

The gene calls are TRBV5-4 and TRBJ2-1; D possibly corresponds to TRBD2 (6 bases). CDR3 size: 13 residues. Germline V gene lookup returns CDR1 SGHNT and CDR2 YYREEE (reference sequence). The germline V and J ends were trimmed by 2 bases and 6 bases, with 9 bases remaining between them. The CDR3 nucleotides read TGTGCCAGCAGCTTTCGGGGGTCCAATGAGCAGTTCTTC. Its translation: CASSFRGSNEQFF.

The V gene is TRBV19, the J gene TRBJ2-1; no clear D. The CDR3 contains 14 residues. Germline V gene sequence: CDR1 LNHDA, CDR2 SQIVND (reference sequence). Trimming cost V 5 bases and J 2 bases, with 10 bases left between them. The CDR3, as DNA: TGTGCCAGTAGTTTCTACTCCCCCTACAATGAGCAGTTCTTC. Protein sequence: CASSFYSPYNEQFF.

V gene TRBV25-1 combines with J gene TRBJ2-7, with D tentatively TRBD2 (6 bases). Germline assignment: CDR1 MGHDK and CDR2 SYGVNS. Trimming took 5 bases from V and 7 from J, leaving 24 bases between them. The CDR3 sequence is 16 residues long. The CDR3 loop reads CASSLPGTLFRGEQYF. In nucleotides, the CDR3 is TGTGCCAGCAGTCTTCCCGGGACCCTCTTCCGGGGGGAGCAGTACTTC.

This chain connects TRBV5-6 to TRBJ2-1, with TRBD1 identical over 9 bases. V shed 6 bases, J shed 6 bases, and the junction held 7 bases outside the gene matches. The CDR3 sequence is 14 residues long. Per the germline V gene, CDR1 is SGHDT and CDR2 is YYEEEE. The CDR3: CASIAGTGLNEQFF. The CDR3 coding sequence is TGTGCCAGCATCGCCGGGACAGGGCTCAATGAGCAGTTCTTC.

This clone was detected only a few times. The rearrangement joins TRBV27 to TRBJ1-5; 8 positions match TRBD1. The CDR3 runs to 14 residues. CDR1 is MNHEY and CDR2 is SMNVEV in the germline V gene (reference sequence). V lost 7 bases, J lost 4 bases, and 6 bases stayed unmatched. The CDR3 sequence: CASMRTGRNQPQHF. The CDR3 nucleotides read TGTGCCAGCATGAGGACAGGGCGTAATCAGCCCCAGCATTTT.

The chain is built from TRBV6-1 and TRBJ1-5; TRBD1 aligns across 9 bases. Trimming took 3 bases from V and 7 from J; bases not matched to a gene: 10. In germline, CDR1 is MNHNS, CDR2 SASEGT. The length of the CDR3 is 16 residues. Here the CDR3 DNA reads TGTGCCAGCAGTGATTTCGACAGGGGGGCAGTCCAGCCCCAGCATTTT. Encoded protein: CASSDFDRGAVQPQHF.